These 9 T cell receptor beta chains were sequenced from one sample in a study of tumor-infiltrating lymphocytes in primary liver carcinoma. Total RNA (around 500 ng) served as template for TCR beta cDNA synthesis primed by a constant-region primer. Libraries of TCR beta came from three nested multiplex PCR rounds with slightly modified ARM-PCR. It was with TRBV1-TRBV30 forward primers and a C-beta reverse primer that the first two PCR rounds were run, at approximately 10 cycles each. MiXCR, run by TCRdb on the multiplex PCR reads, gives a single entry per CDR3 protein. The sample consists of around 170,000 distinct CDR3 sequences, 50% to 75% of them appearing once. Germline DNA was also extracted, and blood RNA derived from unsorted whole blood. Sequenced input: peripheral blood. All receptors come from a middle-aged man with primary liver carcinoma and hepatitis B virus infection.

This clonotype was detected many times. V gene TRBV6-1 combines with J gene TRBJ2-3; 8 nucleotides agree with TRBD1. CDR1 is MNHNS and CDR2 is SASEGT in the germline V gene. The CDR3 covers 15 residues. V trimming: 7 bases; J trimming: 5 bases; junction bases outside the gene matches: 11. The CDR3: CASTWTGLIGDTQYF. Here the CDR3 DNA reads TGTGCCAGCACCTGGACAGGGTTGATTGGAGATACGCAGTATTTT.

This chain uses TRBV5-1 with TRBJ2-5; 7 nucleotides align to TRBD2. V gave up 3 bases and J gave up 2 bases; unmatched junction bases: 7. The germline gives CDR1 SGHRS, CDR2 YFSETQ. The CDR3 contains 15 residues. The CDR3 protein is CASSSGLTGQETQYF. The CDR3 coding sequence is TGCGCCAGCAGCTCGGGACTAACGGGACAAGAGACCCAGTACTTC.

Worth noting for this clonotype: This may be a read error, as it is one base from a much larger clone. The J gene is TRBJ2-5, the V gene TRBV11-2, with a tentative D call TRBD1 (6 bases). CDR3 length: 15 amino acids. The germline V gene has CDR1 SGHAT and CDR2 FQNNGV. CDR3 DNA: TGTACCAGCAGCCCCATGCTCAGGGGAGAGGAGACCCAGTACTTC. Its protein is CTSSPMLRGEETQYF.

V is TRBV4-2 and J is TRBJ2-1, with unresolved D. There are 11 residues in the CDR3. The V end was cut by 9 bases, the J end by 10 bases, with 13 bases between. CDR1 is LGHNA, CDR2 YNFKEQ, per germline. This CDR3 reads CASRWGYEQFF. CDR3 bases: TGTGCCAGTCGATGGGGATACGAGCAGTTCTTC.

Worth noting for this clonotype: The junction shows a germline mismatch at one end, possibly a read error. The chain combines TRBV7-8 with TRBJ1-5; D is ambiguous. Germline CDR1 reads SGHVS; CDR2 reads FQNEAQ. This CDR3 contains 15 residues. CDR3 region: CASSLVVGSNQHQHF. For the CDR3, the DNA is TGTGCCAGCAGCTTAGTCGTAGGTAGCAATCAGCACCAGCATTTT.

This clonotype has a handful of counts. This CDR3 reads CAISEGQGGTEAFF. DNA for the CDR3: TGTGCCATCAGCGAAGGACAGGGCGGCACTGAAGCTTTCTTT. The chain carries TRBV10-3 and TRBJ1-1; 8 bases map to TRBD1. J gave up 4 bases and V 6 bases, and 7 bases lay outside the gene matches. CDR1 and CDR2 from the germline V gene are ENHRY and SYGVKD. The CDR3 consists of 14 residues.

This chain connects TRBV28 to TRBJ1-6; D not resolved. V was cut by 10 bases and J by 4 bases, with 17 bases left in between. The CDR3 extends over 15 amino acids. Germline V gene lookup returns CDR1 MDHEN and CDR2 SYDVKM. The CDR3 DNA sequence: TGTGCCATCCGGTTTGTAGCGCGATATAATTCACCCCTCCACTTT. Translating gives CAIRFVARYNSPLHF.

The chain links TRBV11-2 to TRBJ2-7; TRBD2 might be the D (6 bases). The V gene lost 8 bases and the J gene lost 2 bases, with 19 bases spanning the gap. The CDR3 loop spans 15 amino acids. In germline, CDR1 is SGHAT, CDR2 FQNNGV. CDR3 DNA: TGTGCCAGCGTCTCGGCACGGACTACCGCCTACGAGCAGTACTTC. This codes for CASVSARTTAYEQYF.

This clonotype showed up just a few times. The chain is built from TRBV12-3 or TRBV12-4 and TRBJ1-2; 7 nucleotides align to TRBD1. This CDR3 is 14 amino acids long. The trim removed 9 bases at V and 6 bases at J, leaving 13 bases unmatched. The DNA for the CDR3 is TGTGCCAGTACTCATACAACAGGGGAGAATGGCTACACCTTC. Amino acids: CASTHTTGENGYTF.